Listed below are T cell receptor beta chains from one sample, sequenced in a study of cytomegalovirus exposure and HLA in healthy donors. Clones were sequenced by immunoSEQ multiplex PCR, and TCRdb holds only the in-frame ones, with some missing. The sample includes tens of thousands of clones, around 53% of them seen just once. Sequencing input: PBMCs. The receptors shown here come from a woman aged 40 to 50 in good health and CMV-seropositive. Both conserved end residues are part of each CDR3. The D gene is left open where the match is weak. Clone size is shown for a subset of rows, as once, few, many or a class of expanded clone.

v_gene	d_gene	abundance	j_gene	CDR3aa	CDR3nt
TRBV5-8	NA	few	TRBJ1-6	CASSSLGGSSYNSPLHF	TGTGCCAGCAGCTCGCTTGGGGGGAGCTCCTATAATTCACCCCTCCACTTT
TRBV4-2	TRBD2	medium-sized	TRBJ2-1	CASSQDASGAPYNEQFF	TGTGCCAGCAGCCAAGATGCGAGCGGGGCCCCCTACAATGAGCAGTTCTTC
TRBV7-9	NA	few	TRBJ1-2	CASSISGYGYTF	TGTGCCAGCAGTATAAGCGGTTATGGCTACACCTTC
TRBV6-1	NA	few	TRBJ2-4	CASSEATEAIQYF	TGTGCCAGCAGTGAAGCGACAGAAGCCATTCAGTACTTC
TRBV29-1	NA	NA	TRBJ2-5	CSVSGRSDWEETQYF	TGCAGCGTTAGTGGGAGGAGTGATTGGGAAGAGACCCAGTACTTC
TRBV7-9	TRBD2	NA	TRBJ2-5	CASSPIGSGGLETQYF	TGTGCCAGCAGCCCGATTGGTAGCGGGGGACTAGAGACCCAGTACTTC
TRBV19	NA	NA	TRBJ1-1	CASGERGGYTEAFF	TGTGCCAGTGGAGAAAGGGGTGGGTACACTGAAGCTTTCTTT
TRBV2	NA	NA	TRBJ1-4	CASSAKGFEKLFF	TGTGCCAGCAGTGCCAAGGGGTTTGAAAAACTGTTTTTT
TRBV5-4	NA	NA	TRBJ1-2	CASSIGTGANYGYTF	TGTGCCAGCAGCATAGGCACAGGAGCTAACTATGGCTACACCTTC
TRBV7-2	NA	NA	TRBJ1-3	CASSLSGKAGNTIYF	TGTGCCAGCAGCTTATCAGGGAAGGCTGGAAACACCATATATTTT
TRBV5-1	NA	NA	TRBJ1-3	CASSLAPQASGNTIYF	TGCGCCAGCAGCTTGGCACCACAGGCTTCTGGAAACACCATATATTTT
TRBV5-1	TRBD2	NA	TRBJ2-3	CASETGGAGANTQYF	TGCGCCAGCGAAACCGGGGGGGCCGGAGCTAATACGCAGTATTTT
TRBV14	TRBD1	NA	TRBJ2-2	CASSQDRTGYTGELFF	TGTGCCAGCAGCCAAGACCGGACAGGGTACACCGGGGAGCTGTTTTTT
TRBV5-1	NA	NA	TRBJ2-5	CASSGGKETQYF	TGCGCCAGCAGCGGGGGGAAAGAGACCCAGTACTTC
TRBV5-1	NA	NA	TRBJ1-6	CASRYNYNSPLHF	TGCGCCAGCAGGTATAATTATAATTCACCCCTCCACTTT
TRBV7-9	TRBD2	NA	TRBJ2-4	CASSLGLAGLNIQYF	TGTGCCAGCAGCCTGGGACTAGCGGGGCTGAACATTCAGTACTTC
TRBV4-3	NA	many	TRBJ1-4	CASSQGRKLFF	TGCGCCAGCAGCCAAGGCCGGAAACTGTTTTTT
TRBV20-1	NA	few	TRBJ2-1	CSAHSGEQFF	TGCAGTGCTCATAGCGGTGAGCAGTTCTTC
TRBV2	TRBD1	few	TRBJ2-7	CASSMQGGEDEQYF	TGTGCCAGCAGTATGCAAGGGGGCGAGGACGAGCAGTACTTC
TRBV4-2	NA	few	TRBJ2-1	CASSQDIGEPYNEQFF	TGTGCCAGCAGCCAAGATATCGGGGAACCTTACAATGAGCAGTTCTTC
TRBV4-1	NA	few	TRBJ1-2	CASSQERGLGYTF	TGCGCCAGCAGCCAAGAGAGGGGACTTGGCTACACCTTC
TRBV27	TRBD1	NA	TRBJ2-2	CASSWQGAIGELFF	TGTGCCAGCAGTTGGCAGGGGGCCATCGGGGAGCTGTTTTTT
TRBV16	TRBD2	once	TRBJ2-7	CASSQWVAGNYEQYF	TGTGCCAGCAGCCAATGGGTAGCGGGGAACTACGAGCAGTACTTC
TRBV30	NA	few	TRBJ1-4	CACPSPGGKLFF	TGTGCCTGCCCCAGTCCCGGGGGAAAACTGTTTTTT
TRBV5-4	NA	many	TRBJ1-1	CASSPTPNTEAFF	TGTGCCAGCAGCCCAACACCGAACACTGAAGCTTTCTTT
TRBV7-7	TRBD2	NA	TRBJ2-1	CASSLERGREQFF	TGTGCCAGCAGCTTAGAGCGGGGGCGCGAGCAGTTCTTC
TRBV28	NA	few	TRBJ1-5	CASSLRAGVNQPQHF	TGTGCCAGCAGTTTACGGGCAGGGGTCAATCAGCCCCAGCATTTT
TRBV12-5	NA	NA	TRBJ2-5	CASDPRGETQYF	TGTGCTAGTGATCCGAGGGGGGAGACCCAGTACTTC
TRBV4-2	NA	NA	TRBJ1-4	CASSQDVTVATNEKLFF	TGTGCCAGCAGCCAAGATGTTACAGTAGCAACTAATGAAAAACTGTTTTTT
TRBV6-5	TRBD2	NA	TRBJ2-7	CASSLTSGGGNEQYF	TGTGCCAGCAGCCTGACTAGCGGGGGAGGCAACGAGCAGTACTTC
TRBV27	NA	NA	TRBJ1-2	CASRRGGDYGYTF	TGTGCCAGCAGAAGGGGAGGAGACTATGGCTACACCTTC
TRBV18	TRBD1	NA	TRBJ2-1	CASSPTGGEQFF	TGTGCCAGCTCACCGACAGGGGGTGAGCAGTTCTTC
TRBV2	TRBD2	NA	TRBJ2-1	CASSSGGGVSYNEQFF	TGTGCCAGCAGTTCGGGCGGGGGGGTTTCCTACAATGAGCAGTTCTTC
TRBV19	NA	NA	TRBJ1-2	CASNLGGLGYTF	TGTGCCAGTAACCTGGGGGGACTTGGCTACACCTTC
TRBV29-1	TRBD1	few	TRBJ1-5	CSATTGGGGQPQHF	TGCAGCGCGACAACAGGGGGAGGAGGTCAGCCCCAGCATTTT
TRBV5-1	NA	NA	TRBJ2-5	CASSLGETGETQYF	TGCGCCAGCAGCTTGGGGGAGACGGGAGAGACCCAGTACTTC
TRBV10-3	TRBD1	NA	TRBJ2-2	CAISQRQGGNTGELFF	TGTGCCATCAGTCAACGACAGGGGGGGAACACCGGGGAGCTGTTTTTT
TRBV6-1	NA	NA	TRBJ2-3	CASKYRESHTDTQYF	TGTGCCAGCAAATACAGGGAGTCCCACACAGATACGCAGTATTTT
TRBV15	TRBD1	NA	TRBJ2-1	CATREGTADNEQFF	TGTGCCACCCGAGAGGGGACAGCGGACAATGAGCAGTTCTTC
TRBV5-1	TRBD1	NA	TRBJ2-1	CASSQGQGRYNEQFF	TGCGCCAGCAGCCAGGGACAGGGGCGCTACAATGAGCAGTTCTTC
TRBV4-1	NA	few	TRBJ2-1	CASSPSLTDLQFF	TGCGCCAGCAGCCCTTCCTTGACAGATTTACAGTTCTTC